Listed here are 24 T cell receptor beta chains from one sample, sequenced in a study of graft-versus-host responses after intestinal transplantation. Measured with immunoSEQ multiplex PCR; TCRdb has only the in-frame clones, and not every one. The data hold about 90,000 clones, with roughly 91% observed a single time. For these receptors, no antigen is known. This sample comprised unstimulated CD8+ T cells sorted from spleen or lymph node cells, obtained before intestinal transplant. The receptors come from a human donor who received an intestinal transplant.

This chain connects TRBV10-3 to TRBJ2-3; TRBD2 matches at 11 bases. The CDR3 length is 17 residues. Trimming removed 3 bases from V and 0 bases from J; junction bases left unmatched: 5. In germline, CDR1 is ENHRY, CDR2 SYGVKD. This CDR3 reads CAISDPTSGGSTDTQYF. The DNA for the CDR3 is TGTGCCATCAGTGACCCCACTAGCGGGGGTAGCACAGATACGCAGTATTTT.

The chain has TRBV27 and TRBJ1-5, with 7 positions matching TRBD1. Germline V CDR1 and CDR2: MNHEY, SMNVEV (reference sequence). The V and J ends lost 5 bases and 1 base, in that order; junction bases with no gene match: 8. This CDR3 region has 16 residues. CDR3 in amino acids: CASSPDRWESNQPQHF. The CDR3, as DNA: TGTGCCAGCAGTCCGGACAGGTGGGAGAGCAATCAGCCCCAGCATTTT.

The CDR3 region is CATGGYEQFF. CDR3 nucleotide sequence: TGTGCCACCGGAGGGTATGAGCAGTTCTTC. V usage is TRBV15 and J usage is TRBJ2-1; a possible D gene is TRBD2 (6 bases). This CDR3 comprises 10 residues. V lost 8 bases, J lost 8 bases, and 7 bases lay in between. Germline lookup yields CDR1 LNHNV and CDR2 YYDKDF (reference sequence). Looking up the rest from reference TRBV15 and TRBJ2-1 gives the full variable domain: DAMVIQNPRYQVTQFGKPVTLSCSQTLNHNVMYWYQQKSSQAPKLLFHYYDKDFNNEADTPDNFQSRRPNTSFCFLDIRSPGLGDTAMYLCATGGYEQFFGPGTRLTVL.

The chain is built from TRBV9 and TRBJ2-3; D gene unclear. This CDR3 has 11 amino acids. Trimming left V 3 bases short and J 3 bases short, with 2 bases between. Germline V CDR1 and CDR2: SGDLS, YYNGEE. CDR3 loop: CASSATDTQYF. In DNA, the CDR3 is TGTGCCAGCAGCGCGACAGATACGCAGTATTTT.

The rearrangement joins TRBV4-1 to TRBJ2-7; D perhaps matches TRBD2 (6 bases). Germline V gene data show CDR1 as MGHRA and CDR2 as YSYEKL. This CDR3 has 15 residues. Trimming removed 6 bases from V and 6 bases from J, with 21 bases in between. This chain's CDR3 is CASRHPGALYSEQYF. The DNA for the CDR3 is TGCGCCAGCAGACACCCGGGAGCCCTCTACTCCGAGCAGTACTTC.

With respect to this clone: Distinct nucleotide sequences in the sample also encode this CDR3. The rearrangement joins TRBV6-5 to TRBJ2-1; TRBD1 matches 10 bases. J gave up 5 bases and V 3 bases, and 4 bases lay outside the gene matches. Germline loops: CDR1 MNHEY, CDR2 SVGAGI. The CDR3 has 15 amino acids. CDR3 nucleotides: TGTGCCAGCAGTTATGGGACAGGGGCTAACAATGAGCAGTTCTTC. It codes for CASSYGTGANNEQFF.

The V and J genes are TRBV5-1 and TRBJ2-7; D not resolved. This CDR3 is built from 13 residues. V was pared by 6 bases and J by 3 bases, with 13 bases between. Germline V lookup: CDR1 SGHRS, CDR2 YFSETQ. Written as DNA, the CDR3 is TGCGCCAGCATGCGGCTAGAAGACTACGAGCAGTACTTC. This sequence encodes CASMRLEDYEQYF.

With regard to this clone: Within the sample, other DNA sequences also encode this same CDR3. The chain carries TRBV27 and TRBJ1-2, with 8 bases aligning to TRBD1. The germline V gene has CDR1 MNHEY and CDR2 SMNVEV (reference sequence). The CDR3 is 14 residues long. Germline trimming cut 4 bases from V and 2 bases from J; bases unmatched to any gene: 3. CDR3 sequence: CASSWTGSNYGYTF. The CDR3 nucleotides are TGTGCCAGCAGTTGGACAGGGTCCAACTATGGCTACACCTTC.

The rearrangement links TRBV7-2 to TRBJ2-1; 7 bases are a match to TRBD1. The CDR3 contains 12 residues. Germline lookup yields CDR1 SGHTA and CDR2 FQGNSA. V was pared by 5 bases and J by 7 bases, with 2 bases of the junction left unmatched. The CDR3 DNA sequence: TGTGCCAGCAGCGCACAGGGGAATGAGCAGTTCTTC. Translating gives CASSAQGNEQFF.

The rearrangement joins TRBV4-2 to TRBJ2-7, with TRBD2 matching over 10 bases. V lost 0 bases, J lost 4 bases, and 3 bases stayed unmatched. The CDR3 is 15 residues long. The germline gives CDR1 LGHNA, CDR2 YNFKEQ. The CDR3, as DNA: TGTGCCAGCAGCCAAGAGTCACTAGCGGGGTACGAGCAGTACTTC. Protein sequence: CASSQESLAGYEQYF.

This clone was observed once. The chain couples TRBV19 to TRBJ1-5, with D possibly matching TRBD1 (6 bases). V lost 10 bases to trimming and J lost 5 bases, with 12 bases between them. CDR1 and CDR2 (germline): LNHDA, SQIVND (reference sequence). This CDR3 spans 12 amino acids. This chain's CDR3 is CATGTGYQPQHF. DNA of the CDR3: TGTGCCACCGGTACAGGGTATCAGCCCCAGCATTTT.

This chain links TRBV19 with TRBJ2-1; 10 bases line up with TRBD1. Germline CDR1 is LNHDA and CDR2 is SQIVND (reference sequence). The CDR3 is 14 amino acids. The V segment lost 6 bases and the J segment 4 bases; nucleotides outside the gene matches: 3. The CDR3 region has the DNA TGTGCCAGTAGCGGGACAGGGGTATACAATGAGCAGTTCTTC. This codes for CASSGTGVYNEQFF.

Here the CDR3 DNA reads TGCGCCAGCAGCTTCAGCAGGGGGACCGGGGAGCTGTTTTTT. Amino acid sequence: CASSFSRGTGELFF. This chain links TRBV5-1 with TRBJ2-2; TRBD1 matches 7 bases. The germline gives CDR1 SGHRS, CDR2 YFSETQ. The CDR3 is 14 amino acids. V lost 2 bases and J lost 5; bases outside the gene matches: 3.

CDR3 loop: CSVDDGTGLIGELFF. The CDR3 DNA sequence: TGCAGCGTTGACGACGGGACAGGCTTGATCGGGGAGCTGTTTTTT. The rearrangement joins TRBV29-1 to TRBJ2-2; 8 bases are a match to TRBD1. Germline V gene sequence: CDR1 SQVTM, CDR2 ANQGSEA. The CDR3 is 15 amino acids. J was trimmed by 7 bases and V by 3 bases; bases with no gene match: 10.

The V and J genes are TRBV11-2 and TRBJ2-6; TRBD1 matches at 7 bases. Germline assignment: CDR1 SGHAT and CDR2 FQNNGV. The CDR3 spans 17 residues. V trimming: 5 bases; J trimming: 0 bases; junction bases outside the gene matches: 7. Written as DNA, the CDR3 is TGTGCCAGCAGCATTTCGACAGGGCCCTCTGGGGCCAACGTCCTGACTTTC. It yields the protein CASSISTGPSGANVLTF.

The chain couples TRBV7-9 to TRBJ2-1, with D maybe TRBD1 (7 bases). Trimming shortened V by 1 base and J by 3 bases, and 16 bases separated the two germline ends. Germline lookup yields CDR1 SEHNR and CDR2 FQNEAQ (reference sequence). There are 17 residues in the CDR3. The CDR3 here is CASSLGYGGGVYNEQFF. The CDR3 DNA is TGTGCCAGCAGCTTAGGTTACGGAGGGGGCGTCTACAATGAGCAGTTCTTC.

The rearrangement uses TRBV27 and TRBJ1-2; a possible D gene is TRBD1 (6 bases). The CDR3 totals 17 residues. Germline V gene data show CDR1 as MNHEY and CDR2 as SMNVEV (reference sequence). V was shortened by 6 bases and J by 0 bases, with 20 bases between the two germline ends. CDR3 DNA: TGTGCCAGCAGGGGTGAGACACAGGGAGCTCCTAACTATGGCTACACCTTC. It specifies CASRGETQGAPNYGYTF.

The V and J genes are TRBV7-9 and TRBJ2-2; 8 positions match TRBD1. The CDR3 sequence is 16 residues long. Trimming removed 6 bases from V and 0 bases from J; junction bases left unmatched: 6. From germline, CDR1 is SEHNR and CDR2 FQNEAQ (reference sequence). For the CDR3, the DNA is TGTGCCAGCAGGCCCCCACAGGGGGCGAACACCGGGGAGCTGTTTTTT. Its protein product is CASRPPQGANTGELFF.

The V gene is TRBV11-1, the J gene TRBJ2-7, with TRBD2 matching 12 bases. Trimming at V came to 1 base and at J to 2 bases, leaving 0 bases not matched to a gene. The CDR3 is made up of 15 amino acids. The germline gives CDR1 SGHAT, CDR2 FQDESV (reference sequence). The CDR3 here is CASSLGTSGAYEQYF. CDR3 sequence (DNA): TGTGCCAGCAGCTTAGGGACTAGCGGGGCCTACGAGCAGTACTTC.

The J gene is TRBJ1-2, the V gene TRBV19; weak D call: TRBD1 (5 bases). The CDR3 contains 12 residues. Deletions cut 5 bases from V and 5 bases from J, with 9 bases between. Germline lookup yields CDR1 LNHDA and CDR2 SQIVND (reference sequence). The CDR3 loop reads CASSYGGYGYTF. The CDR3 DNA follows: TGTGCCAGTAGTTACGGGGGGTATGGCTACACCTTC.

The CDR3 spells CASSQEDSLRRETQYF. In DNA form, the CDR3 reads TGTGCCAGCAGCCAAGAAGACTCATTAAGACGGGAGACCCAGTACTTC. The rearrangement uses TRBV11-3 and TRBJ2-5; D unclear. Germline V CDR1 and CDR2: SGHNT, YENEEA. The CDR3 extends over 16 amino acids. The V and J ends lost 5 bases and 5 bases respectively, with 21 bases between them.

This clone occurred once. As DNA, the CDR3 is TGTGCCAGCACACCACTAGCGGGAGGATCAAATGAGCAGTTCTTC. This codes for CASTPLAGGSNEQFF. The chain has TRBV6-1 and TRBJ2-1, with 12 positions matching TRBD2. Germline V gene data show CDR1 as MNHNS and CDR2 as SASEGT. CDR3 length: 15 residues. V lost 7 bases, J lost 7 bases, and 8 bases stayed unmatched.

CDR3 residues: CATSRAVGWQGSSPLHF. The CDR3 coding sequence is TGTGCCACCAGCAGAGCCGTGGGGTGGCAGGGGAGTTCACCCCTCCACTTT. The chain recombines TRBV15 with TRBJ1-6; tentative D call: TRBD1 (6 bases). The CDR3 consists of 17 residues. V lost 1 base and J lost 9, with 19 bases in between. Germline CDR1 LNHNV, CDR2 YYDKDF (reference sequence).

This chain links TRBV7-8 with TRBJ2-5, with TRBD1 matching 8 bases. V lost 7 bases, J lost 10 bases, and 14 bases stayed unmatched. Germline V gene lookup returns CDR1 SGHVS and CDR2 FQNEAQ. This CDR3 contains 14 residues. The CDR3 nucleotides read TGTGCCAGCAATCCAAGACAGGGGCCCACCGTCCAGTACTTC. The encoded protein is CASNPRQGPTVQYF.